This TCR beta chain was profiled in a study of molecular identifiers for immune sequencing clone quantification. The study's findings and limits: Reportedly, one cell's Jurkat TCR RNA was detected within 1,100,000 naive CD8 cells.

TCRdb re-called the PCR reads through MiXCR, storing one row per CDR3 protein. This table holds nearly 20,000 distinct CDR3 sequences, about a fifth found once. The CDR3 consists of 15 residues. The germline V gene encodes CDR1 MNHEY and CDR2 SVGEGT. The ends lost 6 bases at V and 3 bases at J; junction bases unmatched: 4. Points on this clonotype: Antigen: not known.

The chain couples TRBV6-2 or TRBV6-3 to TRBJ2-1; TRBD2 aligns across 11 bases. The sequenced sample consisted of naive CD8+ T cells from blood, with Jurkat cell RNA spiked in. Subset of the sample: FACS-sorted CD8+CD4-CCR7+CD45RA+ naive T cells. The sequence was obtained from a human donor in good health. Some libraries in this study had Jurkat cell RNA spiked in. CDR3 DNA: TGTGCCAGCAGCCCCGGGACTAGCGGCTACAATGAGCAGTTCTTC. Its translation: CASSPGTSGYNEQFF.